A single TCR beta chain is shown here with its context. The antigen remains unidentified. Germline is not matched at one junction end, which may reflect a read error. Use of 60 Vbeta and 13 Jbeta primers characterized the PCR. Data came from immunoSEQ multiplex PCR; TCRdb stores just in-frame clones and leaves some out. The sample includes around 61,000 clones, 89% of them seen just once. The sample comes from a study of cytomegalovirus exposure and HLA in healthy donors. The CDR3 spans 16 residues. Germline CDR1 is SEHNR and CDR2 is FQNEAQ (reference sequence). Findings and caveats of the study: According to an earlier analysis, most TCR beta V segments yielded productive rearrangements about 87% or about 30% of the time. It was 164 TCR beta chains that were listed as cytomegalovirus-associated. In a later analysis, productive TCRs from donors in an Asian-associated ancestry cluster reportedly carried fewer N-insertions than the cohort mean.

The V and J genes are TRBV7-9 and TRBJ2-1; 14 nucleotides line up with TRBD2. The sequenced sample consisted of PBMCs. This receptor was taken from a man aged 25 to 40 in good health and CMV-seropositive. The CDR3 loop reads CSSSSPGLAGVNEQFF. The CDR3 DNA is TGTTCCAGCAGCAGTCCGGGACTAGCGGGGGTCAATGAGCAGTTCTTC.